The 9 T cell receptor beta chains given below trace back to one sample, sequenced in a study of spatial heterogeneity in lung cancer. TCRdb re-analysed the 5' RACE reads in MiXCR, keeping a single row per CDR3 protein. The table lists roughly 6,100 distinct CDR3 sequences, about 12% of them singletons, with 20% in the top ten. The time point denotes: sample taken at primary tumor resection. The specimen was normal lung tissue next to the tumor, collected at surgery. These TCRs come from a female donor with early-stage non-small cell lung cancer.

This clonotype is categorized as medium-sized (0.01 to 0.1%). The chain has TRBV5-1 and TRBJ2-3, with 7 bases that match TRBD1. CDR3 length: 14 residues. V was pared by 3 bases and J by 4 bases, with 5 bases of the junction left unmatched. The V gene's germline CDR1 is SGHRS and CDR2 YFSETQ. The CDR3 here is CASSSIQGADTQYF. CDR3 nucleotide sequence: TGCGCCAGCAGCTCAATTCAGGGGGCAGATACGCAGTATTTT.

This clonotype is deemed large. This sequence joins TRBV2 and TRBJ1-6; 8 bases match TRBD1. Trimming cost V 11 bases and J 10 bases; bases outside gene matches: 16. CDR1 is SNHLY, CDR2 FYNNEI, per germline. The CDR3 is 15 residues long. In DNA, the CDR3 is TGTGCCGGACGGTCGAGGACAGGGCTAGACTCACCCCTCCACTTT. Translating it yields CAGRSRTGLDSPLHF.

The table lists this clonotype with a few counts. CDR3 in DNA: TGTGCCAGCAGCCCGGATACTAGTTTTATCGAGCAGTACTTC. The encoded protein is CASSPDTSFIEQYF. The V call is TRBV6-5, the J call TRBJ2-7; TRBD2 is a possible D gene (5 bases). Trimming removed 6 bases from V and 6 bases from J, with 18 bases in between. Germline V gene sequence: CDR1 MNHEY, CDR2 SVGAGI. The CDR3 sequence is 14 residues long.

At least ten counts were recorded for this clonotype. The V call is TRBV15, the J call TRBJ2-7, with D perhaps matching TRBD1 or TRBD2 (5 bases each). There are 15 residues in the CDR3. V was clipped by 1 base and J by 5 bases, with 15 bases between them. The germline gives CDR1 LNHNV, CDR2 YYDKDF (reference sequence). Here the CDR3 reads CATSRGNRDGDEQYV. The CDR3 DNA reads TGTGCCACCAGCAGAGGCAACCGGGACGGGGACGAGCAGTACGTC.

This clonotype is deemed medium-sized. J is TRBJ2-5 and V is TRBV20-1; D call uncertain. CDR3 length equals 10 residues. In germline, CDR1 is DFQATT, CDR2 SNEGSKA (reference sequence). The germline V and J ends were trimmed by 5 bases and 0 bases, with 1 base remaining between them. CDR3 loop: CSAYQETQYF. CDR3 nucleotide sequence: TGCAGTGCTTACCAAGAGACCCAGTACTTC.

At least ten counts were recorded for this clonotype. The chain joins TRBV19 to TRBJ2-5; D is uncertain. The CDR3 sequence is 14 residues long. V shed 4 bases and J shed 4 bases, with 13 bases lying between them. The germline V gene has CDR1 LNHDA and CDR2 SQIVND (reference sequence). CDR3 bases: TGTGCCAGTAGTAGGATGGGGTTCGGAGAGACCCAGTACTTC. Translation gives CASSRMGFGETQYF.

This clonotype is categorized as medium-sized. This chain uses TRBV4-3 with TRBJ2-7; D may be TRBD2 (5 bases). Trimming removed 2 bases at V and 6 bases at J, with 17 bases between. CDR3 length: 15 residues. The germline V gene encodes CDR1 LGHNA and CDR2 YSLEER. The CDR3 region has the DNA TGCGCCAGCAGCCAATCGTCGAGGGCTCGGTCCGAGCAGTACTTC. Protein: CASSQSSRARSEQYF.

This clonotype rates as medium-sized. The chain has TRBV29-1 and TRBJ1-2, with D uncertain. Germline loops: CDR1 SQVTM, CDR2 ANQGSEA. The CDR3 extends over 14 amino acids. The V end lost 0 bases, the J end lost 4 bases, and 12 bases lay between the germline ends. For the CDR3, the DNA is TGCAGCGTTGAAGATCAACCACGGAGCTATGGCTACACCTTC. This gives the protein CSVEDQPRSYGYTF.

This clonotype came up many times. The chain recombines TRBV6-2 or TRBV6-3 with TRBJ2-3; D gene uncertain. CDR3 length: 11 amino acids. V lost 2 bases and J 5 bases, leaving 2 bases between the germline ends. Germline V CDR1 and CDR2: MNHEY, SVGEGT. The CDR3: CASSYEDTQYF. CDR3 sequence (DNA): TGTGCCAGCAGTTACGAAGATACGCAGTATTTT.